This record looks at one TCR beta chain sequence and its context. Antigen: not known. This record comes from a study of cytomegalovirus exposure and HLA in healthy donors. The study ran its PCR with 60 Vbeta and 13 Jbeta primers. Generated by immunoSEQ multiplex PCR, the TCRdb table keeps only in-frame clones and is missing some. The top ten clones hold less than 5.5% of a sample with about 130,000 clones, just under 90% of them seen once. Findings and limits, study-wide: Productive rates of about 90% or about 30% were seen for most TCR beta V segments in an earlier analysis.

V shed 8 bases, J shed 5 bases, and the junction held 16 bases outside the gene matches. The CDR3 spans 17 residues. From germline, CDR1 is SNHLY and CDR2 FYNNEI. The material sequenced was PBMCs. The V call is TRBV2, the J call TRBJ2-1; 9 nucleotides align to TRBD1. The TCR was taken from a woman aged 30 to 39 in good health and CMV-seronegative. CDR3 nucleotides: TGTGCCAGCCGATCCCCAATCCCCGGGACAGGGAACAATGAGCAGTTCTTC. Translation: CASRSPIPGTGNNEQFF.